This T cell receptor (beta chain) was sequenced for a study of T cell responses to AZD1222 COVID-19 vaccine. Profiled with immunoSEQ multiplex PCR; TCRdb holds only in-frame clones, not every one. The sample has more than 75,000 clones, approximately 90% seen once. Regarding the study as a whole: Clonal diversity may have been underestimated in mostly white British donors.

Comment on this clone: The antigen remains unidentified.

The origin of this receptor is an adult in good health. The sample in question was peripheral blood, obtained on day 0 of AZD1222 vaccination.

The CDR3 DNA is TGTGCCAGCAGCGTCATGGGGGGCGAAGGTGAGCAGTTCTTC. Its translation is CASSVMGGEGEQFF. This chain uses TRBV9 with TRBJ2-1, with D perhaps being TRBD1 or TRBD2 (6 bases each). V lost 2 bases and J lost 9, with 15 bases in between. This CDR3 has 14 amino acids. Per the germline V gene, CDR1 is SGDLS and CDR2 is YYNGEE.